Given below is one T cell receptor beta chain in context. This clone was recorded once. Its antigen target is currently unknown. Base qualities are not recorded, but no much larger clone differs from it by a single base. In the ViraFEST assay, PBMC were stimulated with viral peptide pools, and antigen-specific CD4+ T cell clonotypes were then identified by expansion using TCR sequencing. After approximately eleven days of culture, CD4+ T cells were isolated with the EasySep CD4+ T cell isolation kit. PCR-confirmed SARS-CoV-2 infection had occurred in convalescent patients between March and December 2020, before the Alpha, Beta and Delta variants emerged in the United States. Each well held around 1.9 million PBMC cultured in IMDM containing around 5% human AB serum, approximately 10 IU/ml IL-2 and gentamicin, along with roughly 10 ug/ml peptides. An HIV-1 Nef peptide pool was used as the negative control culture condition. On days 3 and 7, half of the culture medium was replaced with fresh IL-2-containing medium. Unless otherwise noted, each peptide stimulation condition was cultured in triplicate wells. PBMC were separated from whole blood using Ficoll-Paque Plus gradient centrifugation and were then either cryopreserved at -140C or used fresh. Genomic DNA was extracted from cultured CD4+ T cells with the QIAamp micro DNA kit.

Germline trimming: 0 bases from V, 1 base from J; junction bases outside gene matches: 4. CDR1 and CDR2 were assigned from the germline V gene as SGHDT and YYEEEE. The CDR3 covers 16 residues, taking in both the cysteine and the phenylalanine. Kept here is only the CDR3 DNA, which spans 48 bases and is read in frame from base 1. This sample is drawn from a study of vaccination effects on CD4 cells after COVID-19 (dated by TCRdb to between 2020 and 2023). Looking at the study overall: Each participant got two doses of an mRNA SARS-CoV-2 vaccine, either BNT162b2 or mRNA-1273. Pre-vaccine samples were drawn from two convalescent patients 16 days and one week before the first dose, at 142 and 148 days after COVID-19 diagnosis. SARS-CoV-2 spike-specific CD4+ TCR repertoires were compared before and after mRNA vaccination in COVID-19 convalescent patients and in infection-naive vaccine recipients. A total of 10 COVID-19 convalescent patients and several SARS-CoV-2-naive healthy vaccine recipients were included in the full study. The Oncomine TCR Beta short-read assay on an Illumina iSeq 100 was used to sequence cultures from other donors in the study. Results the study describes overall, beyond this receptor: In convalescent patients, the post-vaccine spike-reactive repertoire was composed mainly of new vaccine-induced clones that were largely distinct from infection-induced clones. Only a small number of convalescent patients were included, and no early post-infection timepoints were available, which limited the study. Both infection-induced and vaccine-induced clones contracted markedly at late post-vaccination timepoints, which is consistent with waning T cell responses.

Libraries were made using the immunoSEQ multiplex PCR assay. DNA from the cultured, isolated CD4+ T cells was subjected to TCR beta CDR3 sequencing. For the original study's pipeline: Non-productive TCR sequences were removed and reads were trimmed to the CDR3 region, keeping CDR3s of at least 7 amino acids. The MANAFEST web app was used to pick out antigen-specific clonotypes by comparing their expansion in peptide wells with that in reference cultures. For clones to be considered positive, expansion at FDR<0.05 versus reference and all other wells, an odds ratio above 5, and a frequency above 0.1% in two replicate wells were required. Clonotypes significantly expanded in SARS-CoV-2 spike wells and in at least one common cold coronavirus spike condition were defined as cross-reactive. CDR3 similarity was assessed by Levenshtein distance using the stringdist R package, and unrooted trees were constructed with ape in R 3.6.1. TCRdb obtained this table from immuneACCESS and retained in-frame rearrangements with V and J assigned. These tables miss some clones; where compared with another copy, unresolved V genes account for less than half of the shortfall, and the remainder is unexplained. D and trimming were read from the DNA, whereas the V and J calls and clone size are those reported in that table. The sample yields tens of thousands of clones; about 77% were counted once. Clones ranked in the top ten supply 5% to 6.5% of the sample.

The source of this sequence is a human donor who had a prior SARS-CoV-2 infection. The chain is made from TRBV5-6 and TRBJ2-7, and TRBD2 matches 10 of the central bases. Sequenced here: CD4+ T cells from PBMCs cultured with HIV peptides, sampled before COVID-19 vaccination. The cell subset or site label corresponds to: HIV-1 Nef peptide pool negative control/reference culture. The DNA sequence is as follows: TGTGCCAGCAGCTTGGCCAGCGGGAGGGCTTCCTACGAGCAGTACTTC. This translates into CASSLASGRASYEQYF.